This T cell receptor (beta chain) was retrieved from a study of cytomegalovirus exposure and HLA in healthy donors. Turning to this clone: The antigen remains undetermined.

Study-wide points: Researchers reported in a later analysis that common viral pathogens appeared linked to several top clusters. Cytomegalovirus association was listed for about 160 TCR beta chains. In an earlier analysis, in approximately 570 donors, most V segments appeared productive either ~87% or ~30% of the time.

The CDR3 length is 13 residues. Trimming at V came to 6 bases and at J to 5 bases, leaving 5 bases not matched to a gene. The V gene's germline CDR1 is KGHSH and CDR2 LQKENI. PCR involved 60 Vbeta and 13 Jbeta primers. Repertoires were generated with immunoSEQ multiplex PCR, while TCRdb's copy carries only in-frame clones and drops some. The sample has some 200,000 clones, 75% to 85% seen once; the top ten hold less than 2%. The receptor was isolated from a girl aged 10 to 17 in good health and CMV-seropositive. This rearrangement joins TRBV18 to TRBJ2-5; TRBD1 agrees at 8 bases. The sample consisted of PBMCs. CDR3 bases: TGTGCCAGCTCGCTTCAGGGGGCGGAGACCCAGTACTTC. Residues: CASSLQGAETQYF.